This T cell receptor (beta chain) was observed in a study of T-cell memory formation after mild COVID-19. With V trimmed by 5 bases and J by 0 bases, 17 bases remained unmatched. Looked up from germline, CDR1 is SEHNR and CDR2 is FQNEAQ (reference sequence). CDR3 size: 20 residues. TCRdb re-analysed the 5' RACE reads in MiXCR, keeping a single row per CDR3 protein. The sample carries 450,000 or so distinct CDR3 sequences, around 20% recorded once. The sequenced sample consisted of PBMCs or a T cell subset sorted from them (not recorded which). The TCR was taken from an adult woman who had mild COVID-19 (a few samples of this study predate the infection). Cell type and time point are not known. The chain links TRBV7-9 to TRBJ2-3, with 10 bases lining up with TRBD2. CDR3 nucleotides: TGTGCCAGCAGCCCAAAGAGCCTAGCGGGGGACCTCCCGAGCACAGATACGCAGTATTTT. Translated: CASSPKSLAGDLPSTDTQYF.